What follows are 31 T cell receptor beta chains derived from one specimen sequenced in a study of blood T cell repertoires in COVID-19. Generated by immunoSEQ multiplex PCR, the TCRdb table keeps only in-frame clones and is missing some. The table has some 45,000 clones, about 83% seen once. Sequencing used peripheral blood. The receptor set was obtained from a man older than 75 in a cohort sampled during active COVID-19.

J is TRBJ2-1 and V is TRBV5-1; the match to TRBD2 covers 11 bases. V was pared by 4 bases and J by 4 bases, with 4 bases of the junction left unmatched. CDR1 SGHRS and CDR2 YFSETQ come from the germline V gene. There are 15 residues in the CDR3. The chain's CDR3 is CASSQTSGSYNEQFF. In DNA, the CDR3 is TGCGCCAGCAGCCAAACTAGCGGGAGTTACAATGAGCAGTTCTTC.

The J gene is TRBJ2-3, the V gene TRBV18; D is undetermined. V lost 1 base to trimming and J lost 0 bases, with 11 bases between them. The germline CDR1 and CDR2 sequences are KGHSH and LQKENI. The CDR3 runs 16 residues. CDR3 sequence reads: CASSPLGSRSTDTQYF. In DNA, the CDR3 is TGTGCCAGCTCACCACTTGGCTCTAGAAGCACAGATACGCAGTATTTT. The entire variable domain, with the rest obtained from reference TRBV18 and TRBJ2-3, is as follows: NAGVMQNPRHLVRRRGQEARLRCSPMKGHSHVYWYRQLPEEGLKFMVYLQKENIIDESGMPKERFSAEFPKEGPSILRIQQVVRGDSAAYFCASSPLGSRSTDTQYFGPGTRLTVL.

This chain uses TRBV3-1 (or the pseudogene TRBV3-2) with TRBJ1-2, with 7 positions matching TRBD1. This CDR3 comprises 14 residues. The trim removed 6 bases at V and 2 bases at J, leaving 6 bases unmatched. Germline lookup yields CDR1 LGHDT and CDR2 YNNKEL (reference sequence). The CDR3 DNA sequence: TGTGCCAGCAGTGCCCCACAGGGGAACTATGGCTACACCTTC. This encodes CASSAPQGNYGYTF.

This chain links TRBV11-2 with TRBJ2-7, with 9 bases fitting TRBD1. Per germline, CDR1 SGHAT and CDR2 FQNNGV. This CDR3 contains 14 residues. After removal of 2 bases from V and 3 bases from J, the junction contained 2 bases not matched to a gene. Here the CDR3 reads CASSLPGQGYEQYF. CDR3 bases: TGTGCCAGCAGCTTACCGGGACAGGGCTACGAGCAGTACTTC.

The chain links TRBV6-6 to TRBJ1-3, with 7 positions matching TRBD1. Losses at the gene ends were 2 bases for V and 3 bases for J; bases not matched to a gene: 1. This CDR3 has 14 residues. Germline V CDR1 and CDR2: MNHNY, SVGAGI (reference sequence). The CDR3 loop reads CASSYGTDGNTIYF. In DNA form, the CDR3 reads TGTGCCAGCAGTTACGGGACAGATGGAAACACCATATATTTT.

V and J are TRBV5-1 and TRBJ2-3, with D perhaps matching TRBD1 (6 bases). Germline CDR1 reads SGHRS; CDR2 reads YFSETQ. Trimming removed 4 bases at V and 3 bases at J, with 15 bases between. CDR3 length: 15 amino acids. The CDR3 DNA reads as TGCGCCAGCAGCGGATCCCCCGGGACAACAGATACGCAGTATTTT. It specifies CASSGSPGTTDTQYF. The whole variable domain, remainder taken from reference TRBV5-1 and TRBJ2-3, is KAGVTQTPRYLIKTRGQQVTLSCSPISGHRSVSWYQQTPGQGLQFLFEYFSETQRNKGNFPGRFSGRQFSNSRSEMNVSTLELGDSALYLCASSGSPGTTDTQYFGPGTRLTVL.

V gene TRBV19 combines with J gene TRBJ1-5; the D gene is possibly TRBD1 (6 bases). Germline CDR1 reads LNHDA; CDR2 reads SQIVND (reference sequence). This CDR3 comprises 16 residues. Trimming removed 3 bases from V and 6 bases from J, with 18 bases in between. The CDR3 reads CASSILLGTMGQPQHF. For the CDR3, the DNA is TGTGCCAGTAGTATCCTTCTTGGGACAATGGGTCAGCCCCAGCATTTT.

This clone was detected once. The chain carries TRBV2 and TRBJ2-3, with TRBD1 matching over 7 bases. The CDR3 loop spans 16 amino acids. Germline V gene data show CDR1 as SNHLY and CDR2 as FYNNEI. V lost 5 bases to trimming and J lost 3 bases; unmatched junction nucleotides: 11. CDR3 nucleotides: TGTGCCAGCAGTTACGCCGGGACAGTGGGAACAGATACGCAGTATTTT. Its protein is CASSYAGTVGTDTQYF.

The chain is built from TRBV19 and TRBJ2-5; the D is unclear. The CDR3 length is 13 residues. From germline, CDR1 is LNHDA and CDR2 SQIVND (reference sequence). V lost 10 bases, J lost 2 bases, and 14 bases lay in between. As DNA, the CDR3 is TGTGCCACAGGTAACGGTGCTCAAGAGACCCAGTACTTC. It yields the protein CATGNGAQETQYF.

This clone has only a few counts. This chain links TRBV10-1 with TRBJ2-7; D possibly corresponds to TRBD1 (6 bases). The V end was cut by 5 bases, the J end by 3 bases, with 11 bases between. CDR3 length: 13 amino acids. Germline V gene data show CDR1 as WNHNN and CDR2 as SYGVQD (reference sequence). For the CDR3, the DNA is TGCGCCAGCAGTATGATACAGGGCTACGAGCAGTACTTC. Amino acid sequence: CASSMIQGYEQYF.

Here the CDR3 DNA reads TGCGCCAGCAGACCTAGCGGGTTCGACACAGATACGCAGTATTTT. Its protein product is CASRPSGFDTDTQYF. V gene TRBV5-1 combines with J gene TRBJ2-3, with 8 bases lining up with TRBD2. The junction had 7 bases not matched to a gene; V was cut back by 5 bases and J by 2 bases. This CDR3 contains 15 residues. The germline V gene has CDR1 SGHRS and CDR2 YFSETQ.

The chain uses TRBV30 and TRBJ2-1; 12 bases are a match to TRBD2. V shed 7 bases, J shed 8 bases, and the junction held 9 bases outside the gene matches. Germline-derived CDR1 and CDR2 are GTSNPN and SVGIG (reference sequence). The length of the CDR3 is 14 residues. CDR3: CAYHTSGRIHEQFF. CDR3 sequence (DNA): TGTGCCTACCATACTAGCGGGAGGATCCATGAGCAGTTCTTC.

The CDR3 bases are TGTGCCAGCAGCTTCCCAGGACAGGGAAGGACCGGGGAGCTGTTTTTT. Its protein is CASSFPGQGRTGELFF. This chain uses TRBV5-6 with TRBJ2-2, with TRBD1 identical over 8 bases. Germline trimming cut 2 bases from V and 5 bases from J; bases unmatched to any gene: 8. In germline, CDR1 is SGHDT, CDR2 YYEEEE. The CDR3 covers 16 residues.

The chain couples TRBV7-2 to TRBJ1-2; TRBD1 matches 7 bases. The V segment lost 5 bases and the J segment 5 bases; nucleotides outside the gene matches: 14. There are 16 residues in the CDR3. Germline V gene sequence: CDR1 SGHTA, CDR2 FQGNSA. CDR3 in DNA: TGTGCCAGCAGCGCGGGACAGCCTGTAGGTGTTTATGGCTACACCTTC. Translated, it gives CASSAGQPVGVYGYTF.

This clone was found a few times. The genes are TRBV19 and TRBJ1-5, with D possibly being TRBD1 (5 bases). This CDR3 comprises 15 residues. Germline loops: CDR1 LNHDA, CDR2 SQIVND (reference sequence). V was cut by 3 bases and J by 0 bases, with 9 bases left in between. The CDR3 protein is CASSMGLNSNQPQHF. The CDR3 region has the DNA TGTGCCAGTAGTATGGGACTCAATAGCAATCAGCCCCAGCATTTT. Drawing the rest from reference TRBV19 and TRBJ1-5, the complete variable domain is DGGITQSPKYLFRKEGQNVTLSCEQNLNHDAMYWYRQDPGQGLRLIYYSQIVNDFQKGDIAEGYSVSREKKESFPLTVTSAQKNPTAFYLCASSMGLNSNQPQHFGDGTRLSIL.

On this clone itself: Relative to the germline gene, one junction end is altered; a read error may explain this. J is TRBJ2-5 and V is TRBV7-7; tentatively, D is TRBD2 (7 bases). Germline assignment: CDR1 SSHAT and CDR2 FNYEAQ (reference sequence). The CDR3 spans 16 residues. The CDR3 bases are TGTGCTAGCAGCTTAGCGGTGGGGGGGCCATTTGAGACCCAGTACTTC. Protein product: CASSLAVGGPFETQYF.

The chain uses TRBV29-1 and TRBJ1-1; 10 nucleotides agree with TRBD1. The ends lost 6 bases at V and 1 base at J; junction bases unmatched: 2. The CDR3 runs to 13 residues. From germline, CDR1 is SQVTM and CDR2 ANQGSEA. The CDR3 protein is CSVGQGTNTEAFF. In DNA, the CDR3 is TGCAGCGTGGGACAGGGGACGAACACTGAAGCTTTCTTT.

V is TRBV2 and J is TRBJ1-5; D uncertain. Germline V lookup: CDR1 SNHLY, CDR2 FYNNEI. Trimming took off 8 bases at V and 0 bases at J, with 11 bases between the two ends. This CDR3 has 14 residues. CDR3 nucleotide sequence: TGTGCCAGCCGAGACTGGCTTAGCAATCAGCCCCAGCATTTT. The encoded protein is CASRDWLSNQPQHF. The variable domain in full, with the rest retrieved from reference TRBV2 and TRBJ1-5, is EPEVTQTPSHQVTQMGQEVILRCVPISNHLYFYWYRQILGQKVEFLVSFYNNEISEKSEIFDDQFSVERPDGSNFTLKIRSTKLEDSAMYFCASRDWLSNQPQHFGDGTRLSIL.

The gene calls are TRBV6-2 or TRBV6-3 and TRBJ2-1; 9 bases line up with TRBD1. Germline loops: CDR1 MNHEY, CDR2 SVGEGT. The CDR3 contains 15 residues. The trim removed 2 bases at V and 7 bases at J, leaving 6 bases unmatched. CDR3 nucleotide sequence: TGTGCCAGCAGTTACCGGGACAGGGTGGCAAATGAGCAGTTCTTC. Translated, it gives CASSYRDRVANEQFF.

The chain links TRBV13 to TRBJ2-3; 9 positions agree with TRBD2. CDR3 size: 15 residues. V shed 5 bases, J shed 4 bases, and the junction held 7 bases outside the gene matches. The germline V gene has CDR1 PRHDT and CDR2 FYEKMQ (reference sequence). The CDR3 DNA is TGTGCCAGCAGCCTCAGAGCGGGGGGTCCAGATACGCAGTATTTT. Its protein is CASSLRAGGPDTQYF.

The chain employs TRBV5-1 and TRBJ2-1, with TRBD2 matching over 7 bases. The CDR3 extends over 15 amino acids. Losses at the gene ends were 5 bases for V and 2 bases for J; bases not matched to a gene: 7. Germline V lookup: CDR1 SGHRS, CDR2 YFSETQ. CDR3 residues: CASRSLGRAYNEQFF. CDR3 DNA: TGCGCCAGCAGATCCCTAGGGAGGGCCTACAATGAGCAGTTCTTC.

In its sample, this clone was seen a few times. The rearrangement links TRBV27 to TRBJ2-2; a possible D gene is TRBD1 (6 bases). Trimming took off 5 bases at V and 1 base at J, with 11 bases between the two ends. CDR1 and CDR2 from the germline V gene are MNHEY and SMNVEV (reference sequence). This CDR3 has 15 amino acids. The CDR3 loop is CASSPGAQNTGELFF. The DNA for the CDR3 is TGTGCCAGCAGTCCAGGGGCGCAGAACACCGGGGAGCTGTTTTTT.

This clone was counted only a few times. The chain uses TRBV7-2 and TRBJ2-7, with D maybe TRBD1 (5 bases). The CDR3 is 17 amino acids. V was cut by 5 bases and J by 2 bases, with 22 bases left in between. CDR1 and CDR2 from the germline V gene are SGHTA and FQGNSA. CDR3 sequence reads: CASSLKAGPLGTYEQYF. Written as DNA, the CDR3 is TGTGCCAGCAGCCTAAAGGCAGGGCCCCTGGGGACCTACGAGCAGTACTTC. Based on the CDR3 plus reference TRBV7-2 and TRBJ2-7, the full variable domain is GAGVSQSPSNKVTEKGKDVELRCDPISGHTALYWYRQSLGQGLEFLIYFQGNSAPDKSGLPSDRFSAERTGGSVSTLTIQRTQQEDSAVYLCASSLKAGPLGTYEQYFGPGTRLTVT.

J is TRBJ2-7 and V is TRBV7-2; 8 nucleotides match TRBD2. J lost 3 bases, V lost 5 bases, and 9 bases had no gene match. Germline loops: CDR1 SGHTA, CDR2 FQGNSA. The CDR3 extends over 15 amino acids. The CDR3 DNA reads TGTGCCAGCAGCCGCACGGGGGGGGAGGGCTACGAGCAGTACTTC. Protein: CASSRTGGEGYEQYF. Looking up the rest from reference TRBV7-2 and TRBJ2-7 gives the full variable domain: GAGVSQSPSNKVTEKGKDVELRCDPISGHTALYWYRQSLGQGLEFLIYFQGNSAPDKSGLPSDRFSAERTGGSVSTLTIQRTQQEDSAVYLCASSRTGGEGYEQYFGPGTRLTVT.

This clone came up a few times. The chain couples TRBV28 to TRBJ1-2; 8 bases are shared with TRBD1. With 4 bases clipped from V and 8 bases from J, the junction kept 12 bases outside the gene matches. Per germline, CDR1 MDHEN and CDR2 SYDVKM. The CDR3 sequence is 15 residues long. In nucleotides, the CDR3 is TGTGCCAGCAGTTCTCCCCGAACAGGGGGTGAAGGCTACACCTTC. Translated: CASSSPRTGGEGYTF.

This CDR3 reads CASSLDTGSYNEQFF. CDR3 DNA: TGTGCCAGCAGCTTAGACACTGGCTCCTACAATGAGCAGTTCTTC. The chain employs TRBV11-2 and TRBJ2-1; D gene uncertain. CDR1 and CDR2 (germline): SGHAT, FQNNGV. The ends were cut back, 0 bases at V and 0 bases at J, with 6 bases in the middle. CDR3 length equals 15 residues.

J is TRBJ1-2 and V is TRBV28; possibly TRBD1 for D (5 bases). Germline lookup yields CDR1 MDHEN and CDR2 SYDVKM. The CDR3 has 12 residues. V was clipped by 2 bases and J by 4 bases, with 5 bases between them. CDR3 region: CASSLRGYGYTF. The CDR3, as DNA: TGTGCCAGCAGTTTAAGGGGCTATGGCTACACCTTC.

This clone was seen a few times. The chain recombines TRBV5-1 with TRBJ1-2; 8 nucleotides align to TRBD1. V shed 3 bases and J 4 bases; nucleotides not matched to a gene: 8. The CDR3 is 15 amino acids. The germline V gene encodes CDR1 SGHRS and CDR2 YFSETQ. The CDR3 protein is CASSSQGVGGYGYTF. Here the CDR3 DNA reads TGCGCCAGCAGCTCACAGGGGGTTGGAGGCTATGGCTACACCTTC.

The chain is built from TRBV2 and TRBJ2-3; possible D gene TRBD2, 7 bases. The CDR3 totals 17 residues. Trimming removed 6 bases from V and 2 bases from J, with 21 bases in between. CDR1 and CDR2 (germline): SNHLY, FYNNEI. CDR3: CASRVFGGGDNTDTQYF. In DNA, the CDR3 is TGTGCCAGCAGAGTCTTCGGCGGGGGCGACAACACAGATACGCAGTATTTT.

The chain combines TRBV28 with TRBJ1-4; D gene ambiguous. V lost 2 bases and J lost 6, with 13 bases in between. CDR1 MDHEN and CDR2 SYDVKM come from the germline V gene. This CDR3 has 15 residues. Written as DNA, the CDR3 is TGTGCCAGCAGTTTAGCGGGCAGGAGGGATGAAAAACTGTTTTTT. This encodes CASSLAGRRDEKLFF.

The rearrangement uses TRBV19 and TRBJ2-2; 9 positions agree with TRBD1. After removal of 4 bases from V and 7 bases from J, the junction contained 7 bases not matched to a gene. CDR3 length: 15 amino acids. Germline V CDR1 and CDR2: LNHDA, SQIVND (reference sequence). The CDR3 loop reads CASSTSGQGGGELFF. The CDR3 region has the DNA TGTGCCAGTAGTACTTCGGGACAGGGTGGCGGGGAGCTGTTTTTT.